The 12 T cell receptor beta chains below all came from one sample that was sequenced in a study of blood T cells in healthy people across ages. A J-beta primer mix and a sample-barcoded 5' primer were used in a second PCR of about 7 to 12 cycles. Each CDR3 protein is one row after TCRdb ran MiXCR on the 5' RACE reads. The sample holds roughly 860,000 distinct CDR3 sequences, less than 80% seen once. The source material was blood. The receptors come from a man aged 25-45 years in good health.

Worth noting for this clonotype: Its ends do not fully match the called genes, so a read error is possible. The chain uses TRBV10-3 and TRBJ1-1; 7 bases are shared with TRBD1. Germline lookup yields CDR1 ENHRY and CDR2 SYGVKD. The CDR3 totals 14 residues. This CDR3 is CAISPSTGNAEAFF. CDR3 in DNA: TGTGCCATCAGCCCCTCGACAGGGAACGCTGAAGCTTTCTTT.

This rearrangement joins TRBV6-5 to TRBJ1-6; D not certain. The length of the CDR3 is 15 residues. Trimming left V 4 bases short and J 10 bases short, with 17 bases between. Germline V gene lookup returns CDR1 MNHEY and CDR2 SVGAGI. For the CDR3, the DNA is TGTGCCAGCAGTTCCTCGAGCGGTACTGTGTCACCCCTCCACTTT. Translating gives CASSSSSGTVSPLHF.

This clonotype appeared a single time. The rearrangement links TRBV5-1 to TRBJ2-3; 14 positions agree with TRBD2. CDR1 is SGHRS and CDR2 is YFSETQ in the germline V gene. J gave up 6 bases and V 3 bases, and 6 bases lay outside the gene matches. The CDR3 covers 16 residues. In DNA, the CDR3 is TGCGCCAGCAGCTCCGCCCGGACTAGCGGGGGGGATACGCAGTATTTT. Protein product: CASSSARTSGGDTQYF.

This clonotype was detected a few times. This chain links TRBV7-9 with TRBJ2-5; no clear D. Between the trimmed V and J ends, which lost 0 bases and 7 bases, there was a span of 9 bases. This CDR3 contains 13 residues. Germline-derived CDR1 and CDR2 are SEHNR and FQNEAQ (reference sequence). The CDR3 nucleotides are TGTGCCAGCAGCTTAGCGTCGTTGGGGACCCAGTACTTC. Protein sequence: CASSLASLGTQYF.

V usage is TRBV4-2 and J usage is TRBJ1-2; 8 positions match TRBD1. J was trimmed by 3 bases and V by 2 bases; bases with no gene match: 5. Germline V CDR1 and CDR2: LGHNA, YNFKEQ. The CDR3 covers 15 residues. The CDR3 sequence is CASSQTGGIDYGYTF. The CDR3, as DNA: TGTGCCAGCAGCCAAACAGGGGGAATCGACTATGGCTACACCTTC.

The rearrangement links TRBV20-1 to TRBJ2-3, with 9 bases aligning to TRBD2. Losses at the gene ends were 0 bases for V and 2 bases for J; bases not matched to a gene: 9. The CDR3 covers 17 residues. Looked up from germline, CDR1 is DFQATT and CDR2 is SNEGSKA (reference sequence). The chain's CDR3 is CSARDRSAGGNTDTQYF. The CDR3 nucleotides are TGCAGTGCTAGAGATAGGAGCGCGGGGGGGAACACAGATACGCAGTATTTT.

V and J are TRBV2 and TRBJ2-1, with D tentatively TRBD1 (6 bases). Judging by the DNA end, TRBJ2-7 fits better; the J call may be wrong. Germline V CDR1 and CDR2: SNHLY, FYNNEI. This CDR3 spans 15 amino acids. The CDR3 bases are TGTGCCAGCACATCGGGACAAGGTTCCTACAATGAGCAGTACTTC. Protein: CASTSGQGSYNEQYF.

This clonotype was counted between two and nine times. V gene TRBV15 combines with J gene TRBJ1-2; D might be TRBD1 (6 bases). The CDR3 contains 15 residues. The V and J ends lost 1 base and 7 bases respectively, with 16 bases between them. Germline V gene data show CDR1 as LNHNV and CDR2 as YYDKDF (reference sequence). CDR3 protein: CATSRARRGAGGYTF. The CDR3 DNA sequence: TGTGCCACCAGCAGAGCCCGGAGGGGGGCTGGTGGCTACACCTTC.

The rearrangement links TRBV5-1 to TRBJ2-1; TRBD1 aligns across 10 bases. Germline CDR1 SGHRS, CDR2 YFSETQ. The CDR3 is made up of 14 amino acids. V gave up 6 bases and J gave up 1 base; unmatched junction bases: 1. CDR3 loop: CASKGQGSYNEQFF. DNA for the CDR3: TGCGCCAGCAAGGGACAGGGGTCCTACAATGAGCAGTTCTTC. The full variable domain, its missing parts supplied by reference TRBV5-1 and TRBJ2-1, is KAGVTQTPRYLIKTRGQQVTLSCSPISGHRSVSWYQQTPGQGLQFLFEYFSETQRNKGNFPGRFSGRQFSNSRSEMNVSTLELGDSALYLCASKGQGSYNEQFFGPGTRLTVL.

V usage is TRBV4-2 and J usage is TRBJ2-5; TRBD1 matches at 8 bases. The CDR3 covers 14 residues. Losses at the gene ends were 5 bases for V and 2 bases for J; bases not matched to a gene: 4. In germline, CDR1 is LGHNA, CDR2 YNFKEQ. The CDR3 nucleotides are TGTGCCAGCAGCTCGGACAGGGATCAAGAGACCCAGTACTTC. This codes for CASSSDRDQETQYF.

The chain has TRBV20-1 and TRBJ2-1; 10 nucleotides line up with TRBD1. Germline loops: CDR1 DFQATT, CDR2 SNEGSKA (reference sequence). J lost 6 bases, V lost 3 bases, and 8 bases had no gene match. This CDR3 is 15 amino acids long. DNA of the CDR3: TGCAGTGCTAGGGACCGGGACAGGGGTTTCAATGAGCAGTTCTTC. Its protein product is CSARDRDRGFNEQFF.

The chain employs TRBV2 and TRBJ2-1; D may match TRBD1 or TRBD2 (8 bases each). The V end lost 4 bases, the J end lost 9 bases, and 25 bases lay between the germline ends. In germline, CDR1 is SNHLY, CDR2 FYNNEI. The CDR3 extends over 17 amino acids. The CDR3 sequence: CASSATGGDRRALEQFF. CDR3 coding DNA: TGTGCCAGCAGTGCCACCGGGGGGGACAGGAGGGCTCTTGAGCAGTTCTTC.